These 25 T cell receptor beta chains were sequenced from one sample in a study of cytomegalovirus exposure and HLA in healthy donors. PCR was performed using 60 Vbeta and 13 Jbeta primers. Here immunoSEQ multiplex PCR was the method, and the copy in TCRdb shows in-frame clones only, minus some. The repertoire holds about 140,000 clones, with 77% as singletons. The source material was PBMCs. All receptors come from a female donor in good health and CMV-seronegative.

This clone was observed once. The genes are TRBV5-8 and TRBJ2-5, with D maybe TRBD1 (6 bases). Germline V gene sequence: CDR1 SGHTS, CDR2 YDEGEE. The CDR3 totals 17 residues. Trimming shortened V by 1 base and J by 2 bases, and 18 bases separated the two germline ends. CDR3 nucleotide sequence: TGTGCCAGCAGCTTGTCCGCCGAGACAGGACAACAAGAGACCCAGTACTTC. This sequence encodes CASSLSAETGQQETQYF.

The CDR3: CASSQDRSGYTF. In nucleotides, the CDR3 is TGTGCCAGCAGCCAAGATCGGAGTGGCTACACCTTC. The chain joins TRBV14 to TRBJ1-2; the D is unclear. The CDR3 is 12 residues long. Trimming stripped 0 bases from V and 7 bases from J, with 6 bases between. Germline V gene data show CDR1 as SGHDN and CDR2 as FVKESK. The full variable domain, with the rest looked up from reference TRBV14 and TRBJ1-2, is EAGVTQFPSHSVIEKGQTVTLRCDPISGHDNLYWYRRVMGKEIKFLLHFVKESKQDESGMPNNRFLAERTGGTYSTLKVQPAELEDSGVYFCASSQDRSGYTFGSGTRLTVV.

The chain employs TRBV7-8 and TRBJ1-1, with 9 bases fitting TRBD1. Germline V gives CDR1 SGHVS, CDR2 FQNEAQ. This CDR3 contains 14 residues. The V segment lost 7 bases and the J segment 5 bases; nucleotides outside the gene matches: 8. In nucleotides, the CDR3 is TGTGCCAGCACCCAGGGACAGGGCGAGACTGAAGCTTTCTTT. It codes for CASTQGQGETEAFF.

There are a few counts of this clone. This chain joins TRBV6-1 and TRBJ1-1, with unresolved D. This CDR3 is 11 amino acids long. From germline, CDR1 is MNHNS and CDR2 SASEGT. V lost 7 bases and J 1 base, leaving 4 bases between the germline ends. The CDR3 DNA reads TGTGCCAGCACTAGGAACACTGAAGCTTTCTTT. Amino acid sequence: CASTRNTEAFF.

This clone has just a few counts. The chain employs TRBV6-6 and TRBJ2-2; TRBD2 agrees at 8 bases. Germline V lookup: CDR1 MNHNY, CDR2 SVGAGI (reference sequence). V gave up 2 bases and J gave up 4 bases; unmatched junction bases: 6. This CDR3 has 16 residues. The CDR3 spells CASSYREGKLTGELFF. The CDR3, as DNA: TGTGCCAGCAGTTACCGGGAGGGAAAGCTCACCGGGGAGCTGTTTTTT.

The chain has TRBV10-3 and TRBJ2-2; the match to TRBD2 covers 9 bases. V gave up 3 bases and J gave up 8 bases; unmatched junction bases: 10. The CDR3 has 16 amino acids. The germline V gene has CDR1 ENHRY and CDR2 SYGVKD. The CDR3 is CAISEGLAGLGGELFF. The CDR3 bases are TGTGCCATCAGTGAAGGTCTAGCGGGGCTAGGGGGGGAGCTGTTTTTT.

This chain uses TRBV4-1 with TRBJ2-1, with D tentatively TRBD2 (5 bases). This CDR3 contains 12 residues. The germline gives CDR1 MGHRA, CDR2 YSYEKL. Trimming removed 3 bases from V and 9 bases from J, with 9 bases in between. CDR3 nucleotide sequence: TGCGCCAGCAGCCATACTCGGGGTGAGCAGTTCTTC. The encoded protein is CASSHTRGEQFF.

This clone was detected a few times. The genes are TRBV6-5 and TRBJ1-1, with 7 bases lining up with TRBD1. This CDR3 spans 15 amino acids. Germline assignment: CDR1 MNHEY and CDR2 SVGAGI. After removal of 0 bases from V and 6 bases from J, the junction contained 7 bases not matched to a gene. CDR3 coding DNA: TGTGCCAGCAGTTACTCGGAGACAGGGACAGCTGAAGCTTTCTTT. Translating it yields CASSYSETGTAEAFF.

This clone has a single count. V usage is TRBV4-1 and J usage is TRBJ2-1; TRBD2 matches at 10 bases. V was pared by 5 bases and J by 6 bases, with 4 bases of the junction left unmatched. In germline, CDR1 is MGHRA, CDR2 YSYEKL. The CDR3 is 14 amino acids. CDR3 loop: CASSFQRGGNEQFF. The CDR3 bases are TGCGCCAGCAGCTTCCAGCGGGGGGGCAATGAGCAGTTCTTC.

The chain couples TRBV6-5 to TRBJ1-2; 8 bases fit TRBD1. CDR1 and CDR2 (germline): MNHEY, SVGAGI. V lost 4 bases and J lost 7; bases outside the gene matches: 8. CDR3 length: 14 amino acids. As DNA, the CDR3 is TGTGCCAGCAGTTCCTCAGGGGGCTCATGTGGCTACACCTTC. Translating it yields CASSSSGGSCGYTF.

The genes are TRBV2 and TRBJ2-6; D remains unclear. V gave up 6 bases and J gave up 0 bases, with 15 bases separating them. Per the germline V gene, CDR1 is SNHLY and CDR2 is FYNNEI. The CDR3 extends over 17 amino acids. The chain's CDR3 is CASSSLNDGSGANVLTF. For the CDR3, the DNA is TGTGCCAGCAGCAGTTTAAATGATGGCTCTGGGGCCAACGTCCTGACTTTC.

The genes are TRBV10-3 and TRBJ1-4; a weak D match, TRBD1 (5 bases). This CDR3 is 15 amino acids long. Germline V gives CDR1 ENHRY, CDR2 SYGVKD. V lost 5 bases and J lost 5, with 15 bases in between. The CDR3 loop is CAISPTGGGNEKLFF. The CDR3 coding sequence is TGTGCCATCAGTCCTACGGGGGGGGGAAATGAAAAACTGTTTTTT.

The CDR3 DNA is TGTGCCAGCAGTGAAACCTCCGGCAGGGACAGGGTCGAGGAGACCCAGTACTTC. As protein: CASSETSGRDRVEETQYF. V is TRBV6-1 and J is TRBJ2-5, with TRBD1 matching 9 bases. The CDR3 has 18 residues. Per the germline V gene, CDR1 is MNHNS and CDR2 is SASEGT. The V and J ends lost 2 bases and 5 bases, in that order; junction bases with no gene match: 15.

V gene TRBV7-8 combines with J gene TRBJ2-3; 11 positions agree with TRBD2. Germline CDR1 SGHVS, CDR2 FQNEAQ. The junction had 7 bases not matched to a gene; V was cut back by 5 bases and J by 6 bases. This CDR3 is built from 15 residues. CDR3 coding DNA: TGTGCCAGCAGCAATAGCGGGGGGGATGGGGATACGCAGTATTTT. The encoded protein is CASSNSGGDGDTQYF.

This clone was observed a handful of times. The chain uses TRBV25-1 and TRBJ2-2; D unclear. Trimming removed 5 bases at V and 4 bases at J, with 11 bases between. Germline-derived CDR1 and CDR2 are MGHDK and SYGVNS. This CDR3 comprises 14 residues. DNA for the CDR3: TGTGCCAGCAGTCCCCTACCGGGCACCGGGGAGCTGTTTTTT. Its translation: CASSPLPGTGELFF. Supplemented by reference TRBV25-1 and TRBJ2-2, the full variable domain reads EADIYQTPRYLVIGTGKKITLECSQTMGHDKMYWYQQDPGMELHLIHYSYGVNSTEKGDLSSESTVSRIRTEHFPLTLESARPSHTSQYLCASSPLPGTGELFFGEGSRLTVL.

This clone was recorded only once. The gene calls are TRBV7-9 and TRBJ1-2; no definite D call. Trimming shortened V by 11 bases and J by 8 bases, and 18 bases separated the two germline ends. Germline V gene data show CDR1 as SEHNR and CDR2 as FQNEAQ (reference sequence). This CDR3 has 12 amino acids. For the CDR3, the DNA is TGTGCCGGCGGGGAGGACGTCCGGGGCTACACCTTC. Translated: CAGGEDVRGYTF.

The CDR3 protein is CASSGVTGDGPYGYTF. The CDR3 DNA is TGTGCCAGCAGCGGGGTGACAGGGGACGGCCCGTATGGCTACACCTTC. V and J are TRBV9 and TRBJ1-2; 8 nucleotides match TRBD1. The CDR3 contains 16 residues. Trimming took 3 bases from V and 5 from J; bases not matched to a gene: 12. Germline CDR1 SGDLS, CDR2 YYNGEE.

This clone was seen only a few times. The V call is TRBV5-1, the J call TRBJ1-1, with a tentative D call TRBD1 (5 bases). Germline V gives CDR1 SGHRS, CDR2 YFSETQ. Between the trimmed V and J ends, which lost 0 bases and 4 bases, there was a span of 25 bases. The length of the CDR3 is 19 residues. The CDR3: CASSLGAGNGVTLATEAFF. The CDR3 nucleotides read TGCGCCAGCAGCTTGGGCGCAGGGAACGGTGTAACTTTAGCCACTGAAGCTTTCTTT.

The V and J genes are TRBV5-1 and TRBJ1-1; 10 nucleotides line up with TRBD1. CDR3 length: 18 residues. Germline values: CDR1 SGHRS, CDR2 YFSETQ. The trim removed 0 bases at V and 0 bases at J, leaving 8 bases unmatched. Written as DNA, the CDR3 is TGCGCCAGCAGCTTGGCCTCCGGGACAGGGGCGATGAACACTGAAGCTTTCTTT. This translates into CASSLASGTGAMNTEAFF.

This clone has only one observation. The rearrangement links TRBV29-1 to TRBJ2-1, with 11 bases that match TRBD2. V dropped 1 base and J dropped 9; count of bases not matched to a gene: 8. Germline V gene data show CDR1 as SQVTM and CDR2 as ANQGSEA. CDR3 length equals 15 residues. The CDR3 bases are TGCAGCGTTGAAGTCAAGATAGCGGGGGGGGGTGAGCAGTTCTTC. This sequence encodes CSVEVKIAGGGEQFF.

The chain uses TRBV27 and TRBJ1-1; no firm D call. CDR3 length equals 14 residues. CDR1 is MNHEY, CDR2 SMNVEV, per germline (reference sequence). With 6 bases removed from V and 6 bases from J, the gap between germline ends came to 17 bases. The CDR3 DNA is TGTGCCAGCAGGAGCCTGGAAAGGAGGGCTGAAGCTTTCTTT. Translating gives CASRSLERRAEAFF.

The chain joins TRBV5-1 to TRBJ1-3; 8 bases line up with TRBD1. The CDR3 is 15 amino acids. After removal of 4 bases from V and 0 bases from J, the junction contained 3 bases not matched to a gene. CDR1 is SGHRS, CDR2 YFSETQ, per germline. The CDR3 DNA follows: TGCGCCAGCAGCCCGACAGGGGACTCTGGAAACACCATATATTTT. This codes for CASSPTGDSGNTIYF.

The chain employs TRBV7-8 and TRBJ2-5, with TRBD1 matching over 7 bases. The CDR3 is made up of 15 amino acids. V lost 3 bases, J lost 1 base, and 5 bases stayed unmatched. Germline CDR1 reads SGHVS; CDR2 reads FQNEAQ. The CDR3 DNA reads as TGTGCCAGCAGCTTGAGGGACAGCTTCCAAGAGACCCAGTACTTC. Its translation is CASSLRDSFQETQYF.

This clone has a handful of counts. The chain carries TRBV19 and TRBJ2-5; possible D gene TRBD2, 6 bases. V dropped 4 bases and J dropped 6 bases, with 9 bases sitting between them. The CDR3 runs to 12 residues. The germline V gene has CDR1 LNHDA and CDR2 SQIVND (reference sequence). CDR3 nucleotides: TGTGCCAGTAGTACCGGGGGTAAGACCCAGTACTTC. Translating it yields CASSTGGKTQYF.

Only a few counts were recorded for this clone. The chain employs TRBV6-1 and TRBJ1-2; D gene ambiguous. Trimming stripped 3 bases from V and 2 bases from J, with 7 bases between. CDR3 size: 13 residues. In germline, CDR1 is MNHNS, CDR2 SASEGT. The DNA for the CDR3 is TGTGCCAGCAGTGAGGAGGTAAACTATGGCTACACCTTC. Translation gives CASSEEVNYGYTF.